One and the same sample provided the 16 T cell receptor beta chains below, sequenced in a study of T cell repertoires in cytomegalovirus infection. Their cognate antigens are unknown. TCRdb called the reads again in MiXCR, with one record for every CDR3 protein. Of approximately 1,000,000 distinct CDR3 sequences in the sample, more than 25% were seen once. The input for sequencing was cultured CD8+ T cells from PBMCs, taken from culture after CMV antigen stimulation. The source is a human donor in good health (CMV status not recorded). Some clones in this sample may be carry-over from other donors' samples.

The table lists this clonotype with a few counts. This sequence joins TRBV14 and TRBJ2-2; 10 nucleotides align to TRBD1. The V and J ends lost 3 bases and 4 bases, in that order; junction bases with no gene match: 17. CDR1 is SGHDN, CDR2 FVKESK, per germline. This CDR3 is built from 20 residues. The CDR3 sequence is CASSQLRGQGISLATGELFF. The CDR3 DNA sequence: TGTGCCAGCAGCCAGCTGAGGGGACAGGGGATCTCACTGGCCACCGGGGAGCTGTTTTTT.

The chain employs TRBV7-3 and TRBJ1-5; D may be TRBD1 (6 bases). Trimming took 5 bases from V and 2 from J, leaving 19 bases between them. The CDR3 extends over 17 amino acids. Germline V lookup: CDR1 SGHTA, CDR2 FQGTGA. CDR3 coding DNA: TGTGCCAGCAGCAGCCAGAAACAGGGTGGGTGCAATCAGCCCCAGCATTTT. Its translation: CASSSQKQGGCNQPQHF.

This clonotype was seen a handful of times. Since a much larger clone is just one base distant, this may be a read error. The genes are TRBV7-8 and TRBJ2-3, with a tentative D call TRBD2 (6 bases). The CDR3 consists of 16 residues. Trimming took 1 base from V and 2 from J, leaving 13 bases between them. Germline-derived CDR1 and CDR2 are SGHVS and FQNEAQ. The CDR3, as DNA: TGTGCCAGCAGCTTAGTCTCGGCGGGGAACACAGATACGCAGTATTTT. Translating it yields CASSLVSAGNTDTQYF.

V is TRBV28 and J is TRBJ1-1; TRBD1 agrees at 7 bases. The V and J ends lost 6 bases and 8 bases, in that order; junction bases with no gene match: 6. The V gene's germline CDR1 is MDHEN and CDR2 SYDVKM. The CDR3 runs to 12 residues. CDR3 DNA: TGTGCCAGCAGGCTCGAGGGACAGGAAGCTTTCTTT. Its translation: CASRLEGQEAFF.

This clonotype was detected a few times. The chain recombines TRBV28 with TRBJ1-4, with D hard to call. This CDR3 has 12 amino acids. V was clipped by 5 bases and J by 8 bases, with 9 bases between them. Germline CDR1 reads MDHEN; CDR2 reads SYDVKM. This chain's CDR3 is CASSELEEKLFF. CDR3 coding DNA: TGTGCCAGCAGTGAACTTGAAGAAAAACTGTTTTTT.

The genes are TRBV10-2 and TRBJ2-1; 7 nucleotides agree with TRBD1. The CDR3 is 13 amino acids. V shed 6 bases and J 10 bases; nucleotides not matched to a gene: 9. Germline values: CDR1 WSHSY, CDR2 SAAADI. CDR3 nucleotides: TGCGCCAGCAGACTAGAGGGGGCGCGGGAGCAGTTCTTC. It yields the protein CASRLEGAREQFF.

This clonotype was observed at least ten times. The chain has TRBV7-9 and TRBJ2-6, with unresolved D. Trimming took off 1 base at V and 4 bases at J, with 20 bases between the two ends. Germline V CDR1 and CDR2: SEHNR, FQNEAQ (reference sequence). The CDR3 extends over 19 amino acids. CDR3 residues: CASSLEGSNAVGGANVLTF. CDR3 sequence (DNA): TGTGCCAGCAGCTTAGAGGGCTCCAACGCAGTCGGCGGGGCCAACGTCCTGACTTTC.

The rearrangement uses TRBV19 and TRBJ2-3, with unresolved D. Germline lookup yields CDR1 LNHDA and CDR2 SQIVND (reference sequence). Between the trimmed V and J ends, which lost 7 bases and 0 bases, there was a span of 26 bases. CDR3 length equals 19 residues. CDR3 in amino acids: CASTDPGIAIHPSTDTQYF. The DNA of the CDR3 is TGTGCCAGTACCGATCCTGGAATAGCCATCCATCCTAGCACAGATACGCAGTATTTT.

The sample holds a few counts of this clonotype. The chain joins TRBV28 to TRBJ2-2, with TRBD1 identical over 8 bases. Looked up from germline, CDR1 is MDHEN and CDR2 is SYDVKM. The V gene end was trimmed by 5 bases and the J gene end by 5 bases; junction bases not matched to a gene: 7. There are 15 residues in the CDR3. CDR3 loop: CASSVDRVLTGELFF. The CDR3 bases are TGTGCCAGCAGTGTGGACAGGGTATTAACCGGGGAGCTGTTTTTT.

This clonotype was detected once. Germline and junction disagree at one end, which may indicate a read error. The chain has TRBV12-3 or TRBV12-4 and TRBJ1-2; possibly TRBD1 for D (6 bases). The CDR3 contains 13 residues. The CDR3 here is CANSLGGGGGYTF. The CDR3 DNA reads TGTGCCAACAGTTTAGGAGGGGGTGGTGGCTACACCTTC.

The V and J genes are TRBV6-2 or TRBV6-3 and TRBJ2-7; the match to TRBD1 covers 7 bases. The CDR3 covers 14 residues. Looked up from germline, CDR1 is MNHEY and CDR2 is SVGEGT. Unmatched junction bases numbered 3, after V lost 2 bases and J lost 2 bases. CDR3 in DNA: TGTGCCAGCAGTTACGCAGGGACAGCCTACGAGCAGTACGTC. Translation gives CASSYAGTAYEQYV.

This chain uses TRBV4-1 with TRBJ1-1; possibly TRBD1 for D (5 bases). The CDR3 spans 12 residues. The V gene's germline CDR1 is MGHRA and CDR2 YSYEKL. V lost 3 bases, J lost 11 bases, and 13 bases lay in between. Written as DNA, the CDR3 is TGCGCCAGCAGCCACACGACAGCATCGGCTTTCTTT. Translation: CASSHTTASAFF.

The CDR3 nucleotides read TGCGCCAGCAGCCAAGTCAAGGGAGCCCACGAGCAGTACGTC. This sequence encodes CASSQVKGAHEQYV. V is TRBV4-1 and J is TRBJ2-7; tentatively, D is TRBD2 (5 bases). Trimming removed 1 base at V and 5 bases at J, with 12 bases between. Germline lookup yields CDR1 MGHRA and CDR2 YSYEKL. This CDR3 region has 14 residues.

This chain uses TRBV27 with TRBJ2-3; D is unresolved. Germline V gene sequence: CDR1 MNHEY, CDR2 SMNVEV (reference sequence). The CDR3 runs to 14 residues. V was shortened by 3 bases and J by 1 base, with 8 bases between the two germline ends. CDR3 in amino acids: CASSLRYGTDTQYF. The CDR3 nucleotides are TGTGCCAGCAGTTTGAGGTACGGCACAGATACGCAGTATTTT.

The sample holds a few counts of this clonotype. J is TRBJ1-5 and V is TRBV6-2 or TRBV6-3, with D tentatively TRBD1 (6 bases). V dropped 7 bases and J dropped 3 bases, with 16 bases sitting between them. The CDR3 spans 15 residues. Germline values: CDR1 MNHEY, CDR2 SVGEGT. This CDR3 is CASISGDDINQPQHF. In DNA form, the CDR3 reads TGTGCCAGCATCTCAGGGGACGATATCAATCAGCCCCAGCATTTT.

The CDR3, as DNA: TGCAGTGCTAGAGGGACTTTCCGCACAGATACGCAGTATTTT. Its translation is CSARGTFRTDTQYF. The chain links TRBV20-1 to TRBJ2-3, with TRBD2 as a possible D gene (5 bases). The length of the CDR3 is 14 residues. The V and J ends lost 1 base and 1 base respectively, with 9 bases between them. Germline V gene lookup returns CDR1 DFQATT and CDR2 SNEGSKA (reference sequence).